What follows are 12 T cell receptor beta chains derived from one specimen sequenced in a study of type 1 regulatory T cells. The study's findings and limits: Compared with non-type 1 regulatory T cells, type 1 regulatory T cells showed a more restricted TCR repertoire.

TCRdb ran MiXCR on the reads and lists one entry per CDR3 protein. In the table there are about 71,000 distinct CDR3 sequences, around 21% of which are singletons. For these receptors, no antigen is known. What was sequenced was cultured type 1 regulatory T (Tr1) cells, either the whole culture or a sorted fraction (not recorded which). Every receptor here comes from a human donor in good health.

This clonotype was picked up a small number of times. The rearrangement links TRBV20-1 to TRBJ2-1; no reliable D call. V was clipped by 3 bases and J by 4 bases, with 16 bases between them. Germline CDR1 is DFQATT and CDR2 is SNEGSKA (reference sequence). The CDR3 totals 15 residues. CDR3 bases: TGCAGTGCTAGGGCCCACCAACAGCTTTACAATGAGCAGTTCTTC. Encoded protein: CSARAHQQLYNEQFF.

This clonotype was detected ten times or more. This chain uses TRBV7-2 with TRBJ2-7; TRBD1 matches 9 bases. There are 15 residues in the CDR3. CDR1 SGHTA and CDR2 FQGNSA come from the germline V gene. V shed 5 bases and J 1 base; nucleotides not matched to a gene: 6. CDR3 bases: TGTGCCAGCAGCCCCGGACAGGGGTTGTCCTACGAGCAGTACTTC. Its translation: CASSPGQGLSYEQYF.

J is TRBJ2-4 and V is TRBV12-3 or TRBV12-4; D could derive from TRBD1 or TRBD2 (5 bases each). Trimming cost V 5 bases and J 6 bases, with 11 bases left between them. The CDR3 contains 13 residues. In DNA, the CDR3 is TGTGCCAGCAGTATCTCCGGGACAAACATTCAGTACTTC. Encoded protein: CASSISGTNIQYF.

This clonotype was counted between two and nine times. The J gene is TRBJ2-7, the V gene TRBV7-9; 9 nucleotides agree with TRBD1. The junction had 7 bases not matched to a gene; V was cut back by 3 bases and J by 7 bases. The CDR3 is made up of 14 amino acids. Germline lookup yields CDR1 SEHNR and CDR2 FQNEAQ (reference sequence). The CDR3 nucleotides are TGTGCCAGCAGCTTGTGGGACAGGGAGGAAGAGCAGTACTTC. Protein sequence: CASSLWDREEEQYF.

This clonotype has a count of ten or more. V and J are TRBV6-5 and TRBJ1-4; D call uncertain. V gave up 0 bases and J gave up 5 bases, with 13 bases separating them. CDR1 is MNHEY and CDR2 is SVGAGI in the germline V gene. CDR3 length: 16 residues. CDR3 region: CASSYSFTAQNEKLFF. The CDR3 DNA reads TGTGCCAGCAGTTACTCGTTTACGGCACAGAATGAAAAACTGTTTTTT.

V usage is TRBV11-2 and J usage is TRBJ2-5; D uncertain. The germline V gene encodes CDR1 SGHAT and CDR2 FQNNGV. Trimming shortened V by 4 bases and J by 5 bases, and 11 bases separated the two germline ends. The CDR3 is 13 amino acids. The CDR3 DNA reads as TGTGCCAGCAGCTGGGGTAGCAGGGAGACCCAGTACTTC. Encoded protein: CASSWGSRETQYF.

The chain joins TRBV2 to TRBJ2-1; D remains unclear. The germline CDR1 and CDR2 sequences are SNHLY and FYNNEI. Trimming left V 8 bases short and J 2 bases short, with 4 bases between. There are 11 residues in the CDR3. The CDR3 reads CASGPYNEQFF. The CDR3 coding sequence is TGTGCCAGCGGGCCCTACAATGAGCAGTTCTTC.

Notes on this clonotype: This may be a read error, as it is one base from a much larger clone. The chain links TRBV9 to TRBJ2-7; D may match TRBD1 or TRBD2 (6 bases each). This CDR3 is 14 amino acids long. V was clipped by 4 bases and J by 5 bases, with 16 bases between them. Germline CDR1 and CDR2: SGDLS and YYNGEE. The CDR3 DNA sequence: TGTGCCAGCAGCCGGGGCGGGACATCCCACGAGCAGTACTTC. The encoded protein is CASSRGGTSHEQYF.

This clonotype turned up a few times. J is TRBJ1-1 and V is TRBV9, with a tentative D call TRBD1 (5 bases). The germline gives CDR1 SGDLS, CDR2 YYNGEE. Trimming cost V 2 bases and J 3 bases, with 11 bases left between them. The CDR3 runs to 14 residues. The CDR3 loop reads CASSVRAGDTEAFF. In DNA form, the CDR3 reads TGTGCCAGCAGCGTCAGGGCGGGGGACACTGAAGCTTTCTTT. Filled out from reference TRBV9 and TRBJ1-1, the complete variable domain reads DSGVTQTPKHLITATGQRVTLRCSPRSGDLSVYWYQQSLDQGLQFLIQYYNGEERAKGNILERFSAQQFPDLHSELNLSSLELGDSALYFCASSVRAGDTEAFFGQGTRLTVV.

This clonotype was counted a few times. The chain uses TRBV12-3 or TRBV12-4 and TRBJ2-7; 9 nucleotides agree with TRBD2. J gave up 3 bases and V 1 base, and 4 bases lay outside the gene matches. CDR3 length equals 15 residues. Written as DNA, the CDR3 is TGTGCCAGCAGTTTAGGACTAGCGGAGAGCTACGAGCAGTACTTC. Translation gives CASSLGLAESYEQYF.

This clonotype was counted a few times. Here the CDR3 reads CSARVATGGNQPQHF. CDR3 DNA: TGCAGTGCTAGAGTAGCAACAGGGGGCAATCAGCCCCAGCATTTT. The chain carries TRBV20-1 and TRBJ1-5; 7 bases match TRBD1. This CDR3 is built from 15 residues. Germline-derived CDR1 and CDR2 are DFQATT and SNEGSKA (reference sequence). With V trimmed by 1 base and J by 2 bases, 5 bases remained unmatched.

The sample holds a few counts of this clonotype. The V call is TRBV4-3, the J call TRBJ2-7; D unresolved. Trimming removed 0 bases from V and 10 bases from J, with 19 bases in between. Germline V gives CDR1 LGHNA, CDR2 YSLEER. The CDR3 is made up of 15 amino acids. The CDR3 region is CASSQEFDFGFRQYF. For the CDR3, the DNA is TGCGCCAGCAGCCAAGAATTTGACTTTGGTTTTCGTCAGTACTTC.